This T cell receptor (beta chain) was profiled in a study of CD8+ T cells in alopecia areata. The wider study: Tofacitinib lasted 6 to 18 months, then 6 months off drug.

The study's findings and limits: Across lesional scalp, and particularly alopecia totalis/universalis, clonality surpassed that of normal scalp. Resident alphabeta T-cell populations of normal skin are likewise subject to sequencing in scalp samples.

Reverse transcribed after extraction, RNA yielded cDNA as the sequencing template. Here immunoSEQ multiplex PCR was the method, and the copy in TCRdb shows in-frame clones only, minus some. This table holds approximately 57,000 clones, 95% to 97% found once. On this clone itself: The antigen is undetermined.

This material consisted of CD8+ T cells sorted from blood, taken at week 0. The sequence derives from a human donor with alopecia areata.

The CDR3 DNA reads as TGTGCCAGCAGCTTGGGCCACAGGGAGCTCCAAGAGACCCAGTACTTC. Translating gives CASSLGHRELQETQYF. The rearrangement uses TRBV5-6 and TRBJ2-5, with D possibly TRBD1 on 6 matching bases. Germline CDR1 and CDR2: SGHDT and YYEEEE. This CDR3 region has 16 residues. V lost 0 bases, J lost 1 base, and 13 bases lay in between.